The sequence of this TCR beta chain was determined in a study of cytomegalovirus exposure and HLA in healthy donors. At the level of the study: Approximately 77 million unique TCRs from HLA-typed donors were held in an early release of data. Findings and limits, study-wide: Investigators reported approximately 150 TCR beta chains as tied to cytomegalovirus. Later work found that TCR association rates differed between HLA loci; DRB1 had the most and HLA-C the fewest.

This clone was seen only a few times. The antigen is unknown. CDR3 length: 15 amino acids. V lost 4 bases and J lost 9, with 19 bases in between. The germline CDR1 and CDR2 sequences are SGHTA and FQGNSA. The primer mix had 60 Vbeta and 13 Jbeta primers. Data came from immunoSEQ multiplex PCR; TCRdb stores just in-frame clones and leaves some out. In the table there are 84,000 or so clones, 76% of which are singletons. Sequenced input: PBMCs. This rearrangement joins TRBV7-2 to TRBJ2-1, with D possibly being TRBD1 (6 bases). This receptor was identified in a male donor in good health and CMV-seronegative. CDR3 sequence: CASSSGVLGLAEQFF. In DNA, the CDR3 is TGTGCCAGCAGCTCAGGGGTCTTAGGGTTGGCTGAGCAGTTCTTC.